Presented here are 20 T cell receptor beta chains from one specimen sequenced in a study of T cells after yellow fever vaccination (dated by TCRdb to between 2017 and 2020). Libraries were made using 5' RACE. Sequencer: Illumina NovaSeq 6000. Using fastp trimming at Q25 and MiXCR clonotype assembly, TCRdb reanalyzed the public sequencing data and kept in-frame beta chains. A single entry per CDR3 protein holds the most common genes and DNA from its merged rows. The sample records under 500,000 distinct CDR3 sequences, around 20% of which are singletons. The ten largest clonotypes hold 15% to 20% of the sample. Sample treatment or condition, as interpreted from the label and publication: live attenuated yellow fever vaccine strain. Sequenced material: PBMCs, taken before the yellow fever booster vaccination. These receptors all come from a man between 18 and 29 years old who received the YFV17D yellow fever vaccine.

This clonotype has only a few counts. This chain uses TRBV5-1 with TRBJ2-1; 14 bases match TRBD2. Germline trimming cut 4 bases from V and 7 bases from J; bases unmatched to any gene: 7. Germline CDR1 SGHRS, CDR2 YFSETQ. CDR3 length equals 16 residues. CDR3 DNA sequence: TGCGCCAGCAGCCTGGGACTAGCGGGGGCGCTGAATGAGCAGTTCTTC. It encodes CASSLGLAGALNEQFF.

This clonotype came up a few times. The V and J genes are TRBV5-1 and TRBJ2-7; D may be TRBD1 (5 bases). Trimming stripped 4 bases from V and 5 bases from J, with 13 bases between. Germline V CDR1 and CDR2: SGHRS, YFSETQ. The CDR3 covers 13 residues. The CDR3 spells CASSGGGANEQYF. CDR3 coding DNA: TGCGCCAGCAGCGGCGGTGGGGCCAACGAGCAGTACTTC.

This chain links TRBV7-2 with TRBJ1-6; D possibly corresponds to TRBD1 (6 bases). The length of the CDR3 is 14 residues. V lost 5 bases to trimming and J lost 7 bases, with 12 bases between them. From germline, CDR1 is SGHTA and CDR2 FQGNSA. This CDR3 reads CASSRTAMNSPLHF. CDR3 DNA: TGTGCCAGCAGCAGGACAGCAATGAATTCACCCCTCCACTTT.

This chain joins TRBV5-1 and TRBJ1-1; unclear D gene. The V end was cut by 0 bases, the J end by 0 bases, with 12 bases between. Germline loops: CDR1 SGHRS, CDR2 YFSETQ. The CDR3 consists of 16 residues. Here the CDR3 reads CASSLDRGQLNTEAFF. The CDR3, as DNA: TGCGCCAGCAGCTTGGATCGCGGGCAGTTGAACACTGAAGCTTTCTTT.

The rearrangement joins TRBV12-3 or TRBV12-4 to TRBJ2-7; 13 nucleotides match TRBD2. The CDR3 is made up of 19 amino acids. V lost 4 bases to trimming and J lost 3 bases; unmatched junction nucleotides: 15. As DNA, the CDR3 is TGTGCCAGCAGTTACCTGGGACTAGCGGGGACAAGGAGGGGCTACGAGCAGTACTTC. It translates to CASSYLGLAGTRRGYEQYF.

This clonotype was recorded many times. The chain carries TRBV29-1 and TRBJ2-2; tentative D call: TRBD1 (6 bases). Between the trimmed V and J ends, which lost 3 bases and 1 base, there was a span of 6 bases. Germline V gives CDR1 SQVTM, CDR2 ANQGSEA. The length of the CDR3 is 13 residues. For the CDR3, the DNA is TGCAGCGTTGACAGGGGGAACACCGGGGAGCTGTTTTTT. Translated, it gives CSVDRGNTGELFF.

The chain joins TRBV7-2 to TRBJ1-4; D remains unclear. Germline loops: CDR1 SGHTA, CDR2 FQGNSA. CDR3 length: 15 residues. V was pared by 1 base and J by 7 bases, with 13 bases between. The CDR3 reads CASSLEGGRLEKLFF. In nucleotides, the CDR3 is TGTGCCAGCAGCTTAGAAGGTGGCCGACTTGAAAAACTGTTTTTT.

This clonotype showed up many times. This chain uses TRBV5-6 with TRBJ1-1; 7 nucleotides match TRBD1. From germline, CDR1 is SGHDT and CDR2 YYEEEE. The J segment lost 4 bases and the V segment lost 5 bases, leaving 5 bases of the junction unmatched. This CDR3 has 13 residues. The CDR3 region is CASRGDRVTEAFF. The CDR3 bases are TGTGCCAGCAGGGGTGACAGGGTCACTGAAGCTTTCTTT.

This clonotype was counted at least ten times. The chain couples TRBV5-1 to TRBJ2-5, with a tentative D call TRBD2 (6 bases). The CDR3 length is 13 residues. Germline V gene data show CDR1 as SGHRS and CDR2 as YFSETQ. V was cut by 4 bases and J by 5 bases, with 12 bases left in between. The CDR3: CASSGGSGETQYF. CDR3 nucleotide sequence: TGCGCCAGCAGCGGGGGAAGCGGGGAGACCCAGTACTTC.

This clonotype was observed once. The chain links TRBV5-1 to TRBJ2-5; D gene ambiguous. The germline V and J ends were trimmed by 0 bases and 4 bases, with 7 bases remaining between them. CDR1 is SGHRS, CDR2 YFSETQ, per germline. The CDR3 is 13 residues long. The CDR3 region is CASSLGHGETQYF. The CDR3 region has the DNA TGCGCCAGCAGCTTGGGACATGGAGAGACCCAGTACTTC.

The genes are TRBV5-1 and TRBJ2-3; D ambiguous. The CDR3 has 14 residues. Germline V gives CDR1 SGHRS, CDR2 YFSETQ. Trimming removed 2 bases from V and 4 bases from J, with 11 bases in between. In nucleotides, the CDR3 is TGCGCCAGCAGCTTAGCCAACACAGCAGATACGCAGTATTTT. It translates to CASSLANTADTQYF.

The sample holds a few counts of this clonotype. The chain employs TRBV5-1 and TRBJ2-7, with 9 bases that match TRBD2. This CDR3 contains 14 residues. After removal of 4 bases from V and 5 bases from J, the junction contained 7 bases not matched to a gene. Germline lookup yields CDR1 SGHRS and CDR2 YFSETQ. CDR3 loop: CASSVRLAADEQYF. The CDR3 DNA sequence: TGCGCCAGCAGCGTGAGACTAGCGGCGGACGAGCAGTACTTC. Combining the CDR3 with reference TRBV5-1 and TRBJ2-7 gives the whole variable domain KAGVTQTPRYLIKTRGQQVTLSCSPISGHRSVSWYQQTPGQGLQFLFEYFSETQRNKGNFPGRFSGRQFSNSRSEMNVSTLELGDSALYLCASSVRLAADEQYFGPGTRLTVT.

In its sample, this clonotype was seen a few times. The chain couples TRBV5-1 to TRBJ2-6; D remains ambiguous. This CDR3 is built from 14 residues. The V end lost 5 bases, the J end lost 3 bases, and 9 bases lay between the germline ends. CDR1 SGHRS and CDR2 YFSETQ come from the germline V gene. In DNA form, the CDR3 reads TGCGCCAGCAGTGAGGCTAGTGGGGCCAACGTCCTGACTTTC. The encoded protein is CASSEASGANVLTF.

The V call is TRBV6-5, the J call TRBJ2-1; D gene unclear. From germline, CDR1 is MNHEY and CDR2 SVGAGI. This CDR3 is built from 16 residues. Trimming took off 4 bases at V and 7 bases at J, with 20 bases between the two ends. CDR3 nucleotides: TGTGCCAGCAGTTCTCCGACTGGGAAGGGCCCTAATGAGCAGTTCTTC. The encoded protein is CASSSPTGKGPNEQFF.

The V and J genes are TRBV10-3 and TRBJ2-2; tentative D call: TRBD1 (6 bases). This CDR3 has 15 amino acids. From germline, CDR1 is ENHRY and CDR2 SYGVKD. Trimming shortened V by 0 bases and J by 5 bases, and 10 bases separated the two germline ends. In DNA form, the CDR3 reads TGTGCCATCAGTGAGTCTAACAGGGAGACCGGGGAGCTGTTTTTT. Amino acid sequence: CAISESNRETGELFF.

This clonotype was found a few times. The chain couples TRBV24-1 to TRBJ1-5; the match to TRBD1 covers 7 bases. The CDR3 extends over 14 amino acids. The trim removed 5 bases at V and 6 bases at J, leaving 6 bases unmatched. Germline lookup yields CDR1 KGHDR and CDR2 SFDVKD. The CDR3 nucleotides are TGTGCCACCAGTGGAAGACAGGGAAGTCAGCCCCAGCATTTT. This sequence encodes CATSGRQGSQPQHF.

This clonotype was observed a few times. This chain joins TRBV11-2 and TRBJ2-5; D is unresolved. Germline CDR1 SGHAT, CDR2 FQNNGV. There are 16 residues in the CDR3. Trimming took off 4 bases at V and 0 bases at J, with 15 bases between the two ends. The CDR3 is CASSSSKSADQETQYF. The CDR3 DNA is TGTGCCAGCAGCTCTTCTAAGTCGGCCGACCAAGAGACCCAGTACTTC.

The chain joins TRBV6-2 or TRBV6-3 to TRBJ1-1; 10 bases match TRBD1. V gave up 0 bases and J gave up 3 bases; unmatched junction bases: 4. This CDR3 has 16 amino acids. Germline V gene data show CDR1 as MNHEY and CDR2 as SVGEGT. This CDR3 reads CASSYSSGTGDTEAFF. The CDR3 coding sequence is TGTGCCAGCAGTTACTCGTCGGGGACAGGGGACACTGAAGCTTTCTTT.

A few counts support this clonotype. An end of the junction does not agree with germline; a read error may underlie this. The rearrangement links TRBV4-2 to TRBJ2-3; D perhaps matches TRBD1 (7 bases). This CDR3 is 12 amino acids long. Germline V gives CDR1 LGHNA, CDR2 YNFKEQ. The CDR3 spells CASSQDVRGVNF. The CDR3 nucleotides read TGTGCCAGCAGCCAAGATGTCAGGGGGGTGAATTTT.

This sequence joins TRBV5-5 and TRBJ1-3; the D is unclear. V was clipped by 0 bases and J by 1 base, with 11 bases between them. Germline assignment: CDR1 SGHKS and CDR2 YYEKEE (reference sequence). This CDR3 has 16 amino acids. This chain's CDR3 is CASSLGHGGSGNTIYF. CDR3 nucleotide sequence: TGTGCCAGCAGCTTGGGCCACGGTGGTTCTGGAAACACCATATATTTT.